Below are 26 T cell receptor beta chains sequenced from a single sample in a study of regulatory T cells in long-lasting Graves disease. To make TCR beta libraries, researchers used iRepertoire HTBI primers and Arm-PCR of CDR3 regions. TCRdb processed the multiplex PCR reads anew with MiXCR; each CDR3 protein has one entry. The sample shows about 540,000 distinct CDR3 sequences, roughly 12% of them seen only once. Stated time point: newly diagnosed GD, antithyroid drugs for less than 3 months. Preparation of the TCR library used RNA extracted from PBMCs. The sample also formed part of further work on T cells in Graves' hyperthyroidism and ophthalmopathy.

This specimen was peripheral blood mononuclear cells (PBMCs), taken at new diagnosis, from a patient treated with antithyroid drugs. The receptors were sampled from a man in his thirties or forties with Graves disease.

This clonotype has more than one count but fewer than ten. The chain recombines TRBV30 with TRBJ2-2, with 9 bases identical to TRBD1. Looked up from germline, CDR1 is GTSNPN and CDR2 is SVGIG (reference sequence). The CDR3 runs 15 residues. With 5 bases clipped from V and 4 bases from J, the junction kept 8 bases outside the gene matches. The CDR3 DNA reads TGTGCCTGGTGCTTGGGACAGGGAGGCACCGGGGAGCTGTTTTTT. As protein: CAWCLGQGGTGELFF.

This clonotype was observed many times. The chain employs TRBV11-2 and TRBJ2-7, with TRBD2 matching over 10 bases. This CDR3 spans 16 amino acids. CDR1 and CDR2 from the germline V gene are SGHAT and FQNNGV. The V and J ends lost 6 bases and 0 bases, in that order; junction bases with no gene match: 8. CDR3 nucleotides: TGTGCCAGCAGGACTCTAGCGGGAGAGATCTCCTACGAGCAGTACTTC. It is translated as CASRTLAGEISYEQYF.

As for this clonotype: A much larger clone sits a single nucleotide away, making a read error possible. This chain connects TRBV4-1 to TRBJ1-1, with D unresolved. The CDR3 extends over 11 amino acids. Germline CDR1 MGHRA, CDR2 YSYEKL. The CDR3 nucleotides read TGCACCAGCAGCCAAGATCAGCGGGCTTTCTTT. This codes for CTSSQDQRAFF.

This clonotype was counted a few times. This chain uses TRBV6-1 with TRBJ2-7; D perhaps matches TRBD2 (6 bases). Germline lookup yields CDR1 MNHNS and CDR2 SASEGT. The V gene lost 4 bases and the J gene lost 1 base, with 14 bases spanning the gap. The CDR3 length is 15 residues. The CDR3 region has the DNA TGTGCCAGCAGTGGCGGGACCGCCGGTTCCTACGAGCAGTACTTC. It is translated as CASSGGTAGSYEQYF.

This clonotype was recorded at least ten times. The CDR3 loop reads CASSLFPSAYEQYF. Written as DNA, the CDR3 is TGTGCCAGCAGTTTATTCCCGAGTGCCTACGAGCAGTACTTC. This chain uses TRBV28 with TRBJ2-7; D call uncertain. CDR3 length: 14 amino acids. Trimming left V 1 base short and J 2 bases short, with 9 bases between. Germline V gene lookup returns CDR1 MDHEN and CDR2 SYDVKM.

This clonotype came up many times. V gene TRBV2 combines with J gene TRBJ2-5, with TRBD1 matching 12 bases. CDR3 size: 15 residues. Trimming removed 5 bases from V and 2 bases from J; junction bases left unmatched: 3. Per the germline V gene, CDR1 is SNHLY and CDR2 is FYNNEI. CDR3 sequence (DNA): TGTGCCAGCAGTCGGGACAGGGGGCATCAAGAGACCCAGTACTTC. This sequence encodes CASSRDRGHQETQYF.

The rearrangement uses TRBV3-1 and TRBJ2-7, with D perhaps given as TRBD1 or TRBD2 (5 bases each). From germline, CDR1 is LGHDT and CDR2 YNNKEL (reference sequence). Trimming removed 4 bases at V and 2 bases at J, with 18 bases between. CDR3 size: 16 residues. CDR3 sequence reads: CASSLTTGTAAYEQYF. As DNA, the CDR3 is TGTGCCAGCAGCCTAACGACCGGGACGGCGGCCTACGAGCAGTACTTC.

As concerns this clonotype: With a much larger clone just one base away, this may be a read error. The rearrangement joins TRBV10-3 to TRBJ2-1; a possible D gene is TRBD1 (5 bases). The CDR3 length is 12 residues. Germline lookup yields CDR1 ENHRY and CDR2 SYGVKD. Trimming cost V 3 bases and J 12 bases, with 12 bases left between them. This CDR3 is CAISDGRVGQFF. The CDR3 nucleotides are TGTGCCATCAGTGACGGCAGGGTTGGGCAGTTCTTC.

CDR3 DNA: TGTGCCAGCAGCTCCTCGGACGGACTAGCGGGGTTCTACGAGCAGTACTTC. Its protein is CASSSSDGLAGFYEQYF. V usage is TRBV7-6 and J usage is TRBJ2-7; TRBD2 matches at 12 bases. The CDR3 runs to 17 residues. V dropped 4 bases and J dropped 3; count of bases not matched to a gene: 10. The V gene's germline CDR1 is SGHVS and CDR2 FNYEAQ.

As concerns this clonotype: Just one base apart from a much larger clone, this may be a read error. It is likely a read error, because the conserved phenylalanine at the end of the CDR3 is missing. The chain combines TRBV30 with TRBJ1-1; 10 bases are shared with TRBD1. The CDR3 totals 14 residues. The V and J ends lost 6 bases and 4 bases, in that order; junction bases with no gene match: 8. Germline CDR1 reads GTSNPN; CDR2 reads SVGIG (reference sequence). CDR3 sequence: CACRDRGTGTEAFL. CDR3 DNA sequence: TGTGCCTGCCGGGACAGGGGCACGGGCACTGAAGCTTTCCTT.

This clonotype was recorded many times. V and J are TRBV11-2 and TRBJ2-3, with D possibly being TRBD1 or TRBD2 (5 bases each). Trimming cost V 8 bases and J 0 bases, with 9 bases left between them. CDR1 SGHAT and CDR2 FQNNGV come from the germline V gene. This CDR3 contains 13 residues. The CDR3 DNA is TGTGCCAGCGGGGGTGGTAGCACAGATACGCAGTATTTT. As protein: CASGGGSTDTQYF.

There are many counts of this clonotype. J is TRBJ2-5 and V is TRBV20-1; tentatively, D is TRBD1 (6 bases). V shed 7 bases and J shed 8 bases, with 29 bases lying between them. Germline V gene lookup returns CDR1 DFQATT and CDR2 SNEGSKA (reference sequence). This CDR3 region has 16 residues. The CDR3 here is CSGVPLATGWGETQYF. The CDR3 DNA is TGCAGTGGGGTCCCTTTAGCGACAGGTTGGGGTGAAACCCAGTACTTC.

This clonotype was recorded a few times. The chain uses TRBV19 and TRBJ2-1; D unresolved. From germline, CDR1 is LNHDA and CDR2 SQIVND (reference sequence). V lost 3 bases, J lost 2 bases, and 11 bases lay in between. CDR3 size: 15 residues. DNA of the CDR3: TGTGCCAGTAGTATCGAGCAGGAGCCCTACAATGAGCAGTTCTTC. Its translation is CASSIEQEPYNEQFF.

Many counts were recorded for this clonotype. The chain combines TRBV6-2 or TRBV6-3 with TRBJ2-1; the D gene is possibly TRBD2 (6 bases). The CDR3 is made up of 15 amino acids. Germline lookup yields CDR1 MNHEY and CDR2 SVGEGT. V was cut by 2 bases and J by 4 bases, with 12 bases left in between. DNA for the CDR3: TGTGCCAGCAGTTACGGAGCGGGCCTATACAATGAGCAGTTCTTC. Residues: CASSYGAGLYNEQFF.

This clonotype was counted a few times. Here the CDR3 DNA reads TGTGCCAGTGATAGCGAGAGGAGTTATAGCAATCAGCCCCAGCATTTT. It is translated as CASDSERSYSNQPQHF. This sequence joins TRBV19 and TRBJ1-5; no definite D call. The CDR3 has 16 amino acids. Germline assignment: CDR1 LNHDA and CDR2 SQIVND (reference sequence). With 8 bases removed from V and 0 bases from J, the gap between germline ends came to 17 bases.

This clonotype was seen at least ten times. CDR3 DNA: TGTGCCAGCAGTCCCCGTATAGCGGGAGCCCTAAGCACAGATACGCAGTATTTT. Translated, it gives CASSPRIAGALSTDTQYF. V gene TRBV6-1 combines with J gene TRBJ2-3, with 9 bases identical to TRBD2. This CDR3 spans 18 amino acids. The V and J ends lost 5 bases and 0 bases, in that order; junction bases with no gene match: 12. Germline CDR1 is MNHNS and CDR2 is SASEGT.

The genes are TRBV7-9 and TRBJ2-7, with D unresolved. Germline V gene sequence: CDR1 SEHNR, CDR2 FQNEAQ (reference sequence). This CDR3 comprises 12 residues. The ends were cut back, 5 bases at V and 6 bases at J, with 11 bases in the middle. The CDR3 spells CASSRIVTEQYF. In DNA form, the CDR3 reads TGTGCCAGCAGCCGGATCGTAACCGAGCAGTACTTC.

Only a few counts were recorded for this clonotype. CDR3 sequence reads: CSAPGSPNYGYTF. For the CDR3, the DNA is TGCAGCGCCCCGGGGTCTCCTAACTATGGCTACACCTTC. The V and J genes are TRBV29-1 and TRBJ1-2; D is unclear. The germline V gene has CDR1 SQVTM and CDR2 ANQGSEA. Trimming cost V 7 bases and J 0 bases, with 12 bases left between them. The CDR3 is made up of 13 amino acids.

Turning to this clonotype: With a much larger clone just one base away, this may be a read error. V usage is TRBV12-3 or TRBV12-4 and J usage is TRBJ2-7; 16 positions match TRBD2. This CDR3 is built from 16 residues. Trimming cost V 6 bases and J 4 bases; bases outside gene matches: 6. The CDR3 reads CASRAAGLAGGYEQYF. The CDR3 DNA follows: TGTGCCAGCAGAGCCGCGGGACTAGCGGGAGGGTACGAGCAGTACTTC.

This clonotype showed up many times. The V gene is TRBV11-2, the J gene TRBJ2-7, with 10 nucleotides matching TRBD1. V lost 8 bases and J lost 6; bases outside the gene matches: 7. CDR3 length equals 13 residues. The germline CDR1 and CDR2 sequences are SGHAT and FQNNGV. CDR3 in amino acids: CASQGQGFGEQYF. CDR3 nucleotides: TGTGCCAGCCAGGGACAGGGGTTCGGCGAGCAGTACTTC.

This clonotype appeared many times. The gene calls are TRBV15 and TRBJ1-1; D gene uncertain. The CDR3 runs to 13 residues. V gave up 8 bases and J gave up 1 base, with 11 bases separating them. The germline V gene has CDR1 LNHNV and CDR2 YYDKDF (reference sequence). The CDR3 DNA reads as TGTGCCACCCTTAGTTCGGGGAACACTGAAGCTTTCTTT. It specifies CATLSSGNTEAFF.

This clonotype has more than one count but fewer than ten. This chain joins TRBV18 and TRBJ2-3; D gene unclear. The V end lost 7 bases, the J end lost 2 bases, and 10 bases lay between the germline ends. CDR3 length: 13 amino acids. In germline, CDR1 is KGHSH, CDR2 LQKENI. CDR3 coding DNA: TGTGCCAGCTACGGCGGATACACAGATACGCAGTATTTT. This translates into CASYGGYTDTQYF.

This clonotype was observed at least ten times. This chain uses TRBV12-3 or TRBV12-4 with TRBJ1-5, with 11 bases aligning to TRBD1. Trimming removed 5 bases from V and 2 bases from J; junction bases left unmatched: 2. CDR3 size: 15 residues. This CDR3 is CASSRTGGGNQPQHF. In DNA, the CDR3 is TGTGCCAGCAGTCGGACAGGGGGCGGCAATCAGCCCCAGCATTTT.

This clonotype was picked up many times. The gene calls are TRBV12-3 or TRBV12-4 and TRBJ2-2; D remains unclear. The CDR3 has 11 amino acids. V dropped 4 bases and J dropped 6 bases, with 3 bases sitting between them. The CDR3 loop is CASSWSGELFF. The CDR3 DNA is TGTGCCAGCAGTTGGTCCGGGGAGCTGTTTTTT.

This clonotype was counted at least ten times. CDR3 nucleotides: TGTGCCAGCAGTTTAATCCCCACCTACGAGCAGTACTTC. It codes for CASSLIPTYEQYF. The chain recombines TRBV28 with TRBJ2-7, with no clear D. The V and J ends lost 2 bases and 2 bases respectively, with 7 bases between them. CDR3 length equals 13 residues. Germline CDR1 reads MDHEN; CDR2 reads SYDVKM.

This clonotype was counted at least ten times. This chain joins TRBV5-1 and TRBJ2-7, with 9 bases that match TRBD2. Germline V gives CDR1 SGHRS, CDR2 YFSETQ. V dropped 4 bases and J dropped 3; count of bases not matched to a gene: 11. The CDR3 length is 16 residues. The CDR3 nucleotides read TGCGCCAGCAGCCCTCAAGAGGCGGGAGGGCGCTACGAGCAGTACTTC. It translates to CASSPQEAGGRYEQYF.